The 24 T cell receptor beta chains below come from one sample, sequenced in a study of regulatory T cells in long-lasting Graves disease. Sequencing libraries for TCR beta were prepared with iRepertoire HTBI primers and Arm-PCR of CDR3 regions. TCRdb independently ran MiXCR on the multiplex PCR reads; one entry per CDR3 protein. The table includes 450,000 to 600,000 distinct CDR3 sequences, approximately 15% detected once. Time point here: newly diagnosed GD, antithyroid drugs for less than 3 months. Extracted PBMC RNA gave rise to the TCR library. The sample was also reused in another study, on T cells in Graves' hyperthyroidism and ophthalmopathy.

The material was peripheral blood mononuclear cells (PBMCs), obtained at new diagnosis, from a patient treated with antithyroid drugs. The receptors were gathered from a man aged 30-40 years with Graves disease.

Notes on this clonotype: The DNA is left out, because the CDR3 cannot be placed on it with certainty; the CDR3 is given as TCRdb lists it. The rearrangement uses TRBV27 and TRBJ1-2; the table names TRBD1, a call not compared with the DNA. The CDR3 extends over 13 residues, inclusive of both ends. Germline V CDR1 and CDR2: MNHEY, SMNVEV (reference sequence). Here the CDR3 reads CVSSFEGNYGCTF.

This chain connects TRBV20-1 to TRBJ2-7; 8 bases line up with TRBD2. Germline lookup yields CDR1 DFQATT and CDR2 SNEGSKA (reference sequence). The V segment lost 5 bases and the J segment 3 bases; nucleotides outside the gene matches: 3. The CDR3 extends over 12 amino acids. CDR3 region: CSASGGGYEQYF. The CDR3, as DNA: TGCAGTGCTTCGGGGGGGGGCTACGAGCAGTACTTC.

This clonotype was seen repeatedly, ten times or more. V is TRBV27 and J is TRBJ2-5; D is unresolved. There are 13 residues in the CDR3. The V end was cut by 7 bases, the J end by 7 bases, with 16 bases between. Germline values: CDR1 MNHEY, CDR2 SMNVEV (reference sequence). Here the CDR3 DNA reads TGTGCCAGCATGCTAGGTATCCGAGGGACCCAGTACTTC. Amino acid sequence: CASMLGIRGTQYF.

This clonotype was counted a few times. The chain has TRBV20-1 and TRBJ2-1; 10 bases are shared with TRBD2. Unmatched junction bases numbered 9, after V lost 5 bases and J lost 8 bases. This CDR3 is 14 amino acids long. Germline V lookup: CDR1 DFQATT, CDR2 SNEGSKA (reference sequence). The CDR3 region is CSAGKLAGRDEQFF. The CDR3, as DNA: TGCAGTGCTGGGAAACTAGCGGGACGCGATGAGCAGTTCTTC.

This clonotype was detected once. The rearrangement uses TRBV3-1 and TRBJ2-3; TRBD2 aligns across 9 bases. Germline trimming cut 4 bases from V and 5 bases from J; bases unmatched to any gene: 4. The CDR3 is 14 residues long. The germline V gene has CDR1 LGHDT and CDR2 YNNKEL (reference sequence). The CDR3 is CASSPLAGIDTQYF. The CDR3 bases are TGTGCCAGCAGCCCCCTAGCGGGAATAGATACGCAGTATTTT.

This clonotype has only a few counts. CDR3 nucleotides: TGTGCCACCAGCAGAGGGGGGGCAGGTGTTTACGAGCAGTACTTC. Translated, it gives CATSRGGAGVYEQYF. This sequence joins TRBV15 and TRBJ2-7; perhaps D is TRBD1 or TRBD2 (6 bases each). This CDR3 contains 15 residues. CDR1 and CDR2 from the germline V gene are LNHNV and YYDKDF (reference sequence). V lost 1 base, J lost 4 bases, and 14 bases lay in between.

This clonotype appeared many times. The V gene is TRBV20-1, the J gene TRBJ2-7; 9 nucleotides align to TRBD2. V shed 5 bases, J shed 1 base, and the junction held 9 bases outside the gene matches. The CDR3 length is 15 residues. Germline lookup yields CDR1 DFQATT and CDR2 SNEGSKA (reference sequence). The CDR3 bases are TGCAGTGCTTTGATTAGCGGGAGACCTTCCTACGAGCAGTACTTC. Its protein is CSALISGRPSYEQYF.

This clonotype showed up many times. The chain recombines TRBV5-1 with TRBJ2-1; 7 nucleotides match TRBD2. Germline CDR1 SGHRS, CDR2 YFSETQ. This CDR3 region has 13 residues. Unmatched junction bases numbered 6, after V lost 7 bases and J lost 5 bases. The DNA of the CDR3 is TGCGCCAGCCGGGGAGCGGGAAACAATGAGCAGTTCTTC. Protein: CASRGAGNNEQFF.

This clonotype was detected ten times or more. V and J are TRBV30 and TRBJ2-7; tentative D call: TRBD1 (6 bases). V lost 4 bases to trimming and J lost 7 bases, with 20 bases between them. The CDR3 is made up of 14 amino acids. Looked up from germline, CDR1 is GTSNPN and CDR2 is SVGIG (reference sequence). The CDR3 bases are TGTGCCTGGAAGAGTTCCCTGACAGGCGGAGAGCAGTACTTC. It codes for CAWKSSLTGGEQYF.

CDR3 protein: CASSLGEDSYGYTF. The CDR3 region has the DNA TGCGCCAGCAGCTTGGGGGAGGATTCCTATGGCTACACCTTC. This chain links TRBV5-1 with TRBJ1-2; D gene unclear. V was trimmed by 0 bases and J by 4 bases, leaving 10 bases between them. The CDR3 is made up of 14 amino acids. Germline V lookup: CDR1 SGHRS, CDR2 YFSETQ.

This clonotype appeared many times. The rearrangement uses TRBV12-3 or TRBV12-4 and TRBJ2-3, with 13 nucleotides matching TRBD2. With V trimmed by 6 bases and J by 2 bases, 11 bases remained unmatched. The CDR3 extends over 18 amino acids. Here the CDR3 DNA reads TGTGCCAGCAGCGGACTAGCGGGAGAATTTATCGACACAGATACGCAGTATTTT. It is translated as CASSGLAGEFIDTDTQYF.

The V gene is TRBV7-8, the J gene TRBJ2-7; no definite D call. V dropped 0 bases and J dropped 1 base, with 7 bases sitting between them. Germline loops: CDR1 SGHVS, CDR2 FQNEAQ. The CDR3 is made up of 14 amino acids. The CDR3: CASSLALFSYEQYF. The CDR3 nucleotides read TGTGCCAGCAGCTTAGCTTTATTTTCCTACGAGCAGTACTTC.

The CDR3 DNA is TGCGCCAGCAGTGAGTCGAGGGGCGGGAATCAGCCCCAGCATTTT. Translating it yields CASSESRGGNQPQHF. The V gene is TRBV10-2, the J gene TRBJ1-5; a possible D gene is TRBD1 (5 bases). This CDR3 region has 15 residues. Trimming removed 0 bases at V and 4 bases at J, with 10 bases between. Germline assignment: CDR1 WSHSY and CDR2 SAAADI.

This clonotype was seen repeatedly, ten times or more. DNA of the CDR3: TGTGCCAGCAGTTCGCCGGGACAGGGGATGGAGGAAGCTTTCTTT. This translates into CASSSPGQGMEEAFF. The chain links TRBV12-3 or TRBV12-4 to TRBJ1-1; 10 bases fit TRBD1. This CDR3 region has 15 residues. Germline trimming cut 4 bases from V and 8 bases from J; bases unmatched to any gene: 10.

This clonotype was counted at least ten times. V and J are TRBV27 and TRBJ2-1, with 12 bases lining up with TRBD2. The J segment lost 7 bases and the V segment lost 5 bases, leaving 12 bases of the junction unmatched. The CDR3 consists of 17 residues. From germline, CDR1 is MNHEY and CDR2 SMNVEV (reference sequence). The CDR3 DNA is TGTGCCAGCAGTCCCACACGATTGACTAGCGGGAGAAATGAGCAGTTCTTC. It specifies CASSPTRLTSGRNEQFF.

The chain has TRBV9 and TRBJ1-3, with D perhaps TRBD1 (6 bases). Germline V gene lookup returns CDR1 SGDLS and CDR2 YYNGEE. V was pared by 0 bases and J by 0 bases, with 13 bases between. This CDR3 has 17 amino acids. The CDR3 sequence is CASSVEGRGSSGNTIYF. For the CDR3, the DNA is TGTGCCAGCAGCGTAGAAGGCAGGGGCTCCTCTGGAAACACCATATATTTT. The whole variable domain, filled in from reference TRBV9 and TRBJ1-3, reads DSGVTQTPKHLITATGQRVTLRCSPRSGDLSVYWYQQSLDQGLQFLIQYYNGEERAKGNILERFSAQQFPDLHSELNLSSLELGDSALYFCASSVEGRGSSGNTIYFGEGSWLTVV.

This clonotype was recorded at least ten times. The chain couples TRBV11-2 to TRBJ2-1; 8 bases are a match to TRBD2. CDR1 is SGHAT, CDR2 FQNNGV, per germline. V shed 1 base, J shed 9 bases, and the junction held 5 bases outside the gene matches. The CDR3 is 14 amino acids. The CDR3 here is CASSLGLAKGEQFF. The CDR3 DNA follows: TGTGCCAGCAGCTTAGGACTAGCGAAGGGTGAGCAGTTCTTC.

This clonotype was detected many times. The CDR3 DNA reads as TGTGCCAGCAGCTTAGCCGAGACTAGCGCGCGGGATGAGCAGTTCTTC. This codes for CASSLAETSARDEQFF. The chain combines TRBV7-9 with TRBJ2-1; 8 bases agree with TRBD2. Unmatched junction bases numbered 9, after V lost 0 bases and J lost 8 bases. Per the germline V gene, CDR1 is SEHNR and CDR2 is FQNEAQ (reference sequence). The CDR3 contains 16 residues.

This clonotype was seen a few times. CDR3 sequence reads: CASSEISTGELFF. DNA of the CDR3: TGTGCCAGCAGTGAAATTTCCACCGGGGAGCTGTTTTTT. This chain links TRBV6-1 with TRBJ2-2; no clear D gene. CDR1 is MNHNS and CDR2 is SASEGT in the germline V gene. V lost 2 bases and J lost 4, with 5 bases in between. This CDR3 contains 13 residues.

This clonotype was detected ten times or more. The V and J genes are TRBV25-1 and TRBJ1-1; D possibly corresponds to TRBD1 (5 bases). The CDR3 consists of 12 residues. In germline, CDR1 is MGHDK, CDR2 SYGVNS. Trimming cost V 7 bases and J 5 bases, with 11 bases left between them. The CDR3 loop is CASMDWGTEAFF. The CDR3 DNA reads as TGTGCCAGCATGGACTGGGGGACTGAAGCTTTCTTT.

In its sample, this clonotype was seen a few times. This chain joins TRBV28 and TRBJ2-7, with 15 bases matching TRBD2. Germline V gene sequence: CDR1 MDHEN, CDR2 SYDVKM. The CDR3 has 16 amino acids. V was pared by 8 bases and J by 6 bases, with 11 bases of the junction left unmatched. The CDR3 loop is CASRSGLAGGPGEQYF. CDR3 in DNA: TGTGCCAGCCGTTCAGGACTAGCGGGAGGGCCCGGCGAGCAGTACTTC.

This clonotype was observed at least ten times. This chain joins TRBV6-2 or TRBV6-3 and TRBJ2-3, with 10 bases fitting TRBD2. The J segment lost 3 bases and the V segment lost 7 bases, leaving 7 bases of the junction unmatched. This CDR3 region has 15 residues. In germline, CDR1 is MNHEY, CDR2 SVGEGT. CDR3 in DNA: TGTGCCAGCACCCGAGCGGGAGGGAGGACAGATACGCAGTATTTT. It is translated as CASTRAGGRTDTQYF.

The chain has TRBV5-1 and TRBJ1-4, with D possibly matching TRBD1 (6 bases). Germline CDR1 is SGHRS and CDR2 is YFSETQ. V was pared by 4 bases and J by 3 bases, with 13 bases between. The CDR3 spans 15 residues. CDR3 in DNA: TGCGCCAGCAGCGAAACAGGGAATCCTAATGAAAAACTGTTTTTT. It specifies CASSETGNPNEKLFF.

The sample holds many counts of this clonotype. This chain connects TRBV5-1 to TRBJ2-1; no firm D call. CDR1 and CDR2 from the germline V gene are SGHRS and YFSETQ. V lost 4 bases and J 5 bases, leaving 16 bases between the germline ends. This CDR3 is built from 15 residues. The CDR3 bases are TGCGCCAGCAGCCCGTCAGCCCAGGCTAACAATGAGCAGTTCTTC. This encodes CASSPSAQANNEQFF.